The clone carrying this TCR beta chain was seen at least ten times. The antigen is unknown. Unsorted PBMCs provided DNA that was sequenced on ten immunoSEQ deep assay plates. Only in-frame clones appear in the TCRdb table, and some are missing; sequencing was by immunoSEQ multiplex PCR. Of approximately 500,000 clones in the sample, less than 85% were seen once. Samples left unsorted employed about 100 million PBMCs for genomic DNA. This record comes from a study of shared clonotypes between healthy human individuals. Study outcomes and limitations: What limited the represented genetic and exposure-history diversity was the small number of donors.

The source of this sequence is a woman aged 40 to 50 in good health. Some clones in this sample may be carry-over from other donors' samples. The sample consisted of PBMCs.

The CDR3 reads CASSLGGYRGLASYEQYF. For the CDR3, the DNA is TGTGCCAGCAGCCTAGGGGGGTATCGAGGACTAGCGAGCTACGAGCAGTACTTC. This chain uses TRBV7-2 with TRBJ2-7; 9 bases match TRBD2. The CDR3 is 18 residues long. Trimming cost V 5 bases and J 3 bases; bases outside gene matches: 17. Germline V gene sequence: CDR1 SGHTA, CDR2 FQGNSA. Full variable domain (remainder filled in from reference TRBV7-2 and TRBJ2-7): GAGVSQSPSNKVTEKGKDVELRCDPISGHTALYWYRQSLGQGLEFLIYFQGNSAPDKSGLPSDRFSAERTGGSVSTLTIQRTQQEDSAVYLCASSLGGYRGLASYEQYFGPGTRLTVT.